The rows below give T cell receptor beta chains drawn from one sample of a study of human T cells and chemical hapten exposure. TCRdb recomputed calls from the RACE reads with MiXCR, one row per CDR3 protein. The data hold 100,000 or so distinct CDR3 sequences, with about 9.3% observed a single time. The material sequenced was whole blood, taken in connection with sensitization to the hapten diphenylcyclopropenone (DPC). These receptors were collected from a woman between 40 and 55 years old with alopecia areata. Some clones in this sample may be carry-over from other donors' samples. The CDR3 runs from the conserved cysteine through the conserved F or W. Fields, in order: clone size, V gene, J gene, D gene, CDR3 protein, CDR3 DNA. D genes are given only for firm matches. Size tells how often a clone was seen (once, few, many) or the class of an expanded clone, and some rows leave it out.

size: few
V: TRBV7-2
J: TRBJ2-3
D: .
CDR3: CASSLYNFMAGGTDTQYF
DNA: TGTGCCAGCAGCTTATACAACTTTATGGCCGGCGGAACAGATACGCAGTATTTT

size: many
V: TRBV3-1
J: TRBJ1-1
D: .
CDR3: CASSQEVQGNTEAFF
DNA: TGTGCCAGCAGCCAAGAGGTACAGGGAAACACTGAAGCTTTCTTT

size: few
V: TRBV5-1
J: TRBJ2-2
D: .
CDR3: CASSLAVPITGELFF
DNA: TGCGCCAGCAGCTTGGCTGTCCCAATCACCGGGGAGCTGTTTTTT

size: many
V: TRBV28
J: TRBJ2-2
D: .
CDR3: CASGGGTLTGELFF
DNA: TGTGCCAGCGGGGGGGGCACCCTCACCGGGGAGCTGTTTTTT

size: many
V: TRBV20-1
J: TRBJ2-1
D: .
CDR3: CSARVSGSYNEQFF
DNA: TGCAGTGCTAGAGTTAGTGGCTCCTACAATGAGCAGTTCTTC

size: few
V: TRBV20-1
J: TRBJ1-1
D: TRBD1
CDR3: CSAPGRGQGAFF
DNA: TGCAGTGCTCCGGGCAGGGGGCAGGGGGCTTTCTTT

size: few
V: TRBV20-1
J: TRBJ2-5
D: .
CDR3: CSARDLQGNQETQYF
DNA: TGCAGTGCTAGAGATTTACAGGGCAACCAAGAGACCCAGTACTTC

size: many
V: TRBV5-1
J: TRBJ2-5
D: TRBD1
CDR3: CASSPATGPQETQYF
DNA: TGCGCCAGCAGCCCGGCGACAGGGCCCCAAGAGACCCAGTACTTC

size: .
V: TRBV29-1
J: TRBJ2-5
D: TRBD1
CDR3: CSVPGQTAQETQYF
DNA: TGCAGCGTACCGGGACAGACTGCCCAAGAGACCCAGTACTTC

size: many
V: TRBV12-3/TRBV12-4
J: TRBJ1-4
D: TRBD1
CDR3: CASSQRQGSGKLFF
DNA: TGTGCCAGCAGTCAGCGACAGGGAAGCGGAAAACTGTTTTTT

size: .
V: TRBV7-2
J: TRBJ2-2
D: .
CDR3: CASVPPRGTLTPGELFF
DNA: TGTGCCAGCGTCCCCCCTAGGGGGACTCTGACTCCCGGGGAGCTGTTTTTT

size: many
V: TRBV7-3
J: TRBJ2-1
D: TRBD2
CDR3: CASSLTGGAGGYNEQFF
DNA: TGTGCCAGCAGCTTAACCGGGGGAGCGGGAGGTTACAATGAGCAGTTCTTC

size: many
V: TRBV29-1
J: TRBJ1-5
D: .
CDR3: CSVVGVGQPQHF
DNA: TGCAGCGTAGTAGGGGTAGGACAGCCCCAGCATTTT

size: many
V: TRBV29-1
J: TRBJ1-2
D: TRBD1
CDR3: CSVDGQGARGYTF
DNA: TGCAGCGTTGATGGGCAGGGGGCGCGTGGCTACACCTTC

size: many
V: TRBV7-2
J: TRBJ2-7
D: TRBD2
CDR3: CASSPQGGTSGFYEQYF
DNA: TGTGCCAGCAGCCCCCAGGGCGGGACTAGCGGATTCTACGAGCAGTACTTC

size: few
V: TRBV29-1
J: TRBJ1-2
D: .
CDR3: CSVEKSYGYTF
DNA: TGCAGCGTCGAGAAAAGTTATGGCTACACCTTC

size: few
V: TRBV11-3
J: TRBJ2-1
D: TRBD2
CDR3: CASSLDLAGAYNEQFF
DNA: TGTGCCAGCAGCTTAGATCTAGCGGGAGCCTACAATGAGCAGTTCTTC

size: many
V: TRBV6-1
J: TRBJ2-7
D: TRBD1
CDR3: CASSERTGGDEQYF
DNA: TGTGCCAGCAGTGAAAGGACAGGGGGCGACGAGCAGTACTTC

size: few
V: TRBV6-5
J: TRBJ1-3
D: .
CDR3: CASISAGNTIYF
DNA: TGTGCCAGCATCTCCGCTGGAAACACCATATATTTT

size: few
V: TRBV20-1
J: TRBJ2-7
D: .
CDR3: CSASSRGGYEQYF
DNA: TGCAGTGCTAGCAGCAGGGGCGGCTACGAGCAGTACTTC

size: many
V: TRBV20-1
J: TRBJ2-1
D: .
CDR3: CSASFPGTFDNEQFF
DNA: TGCAGTGCTAGTTTTCCCGGGACTTTCGACAATGAGCAGTTCTTC